These 18 T cell receptor beta chains share one sample of origin, sequenced in a study of blood T cell repertoires in COVID-19. Data came from immunoSEQ multiplex PCR; TCRdb stores just in-frame clones and leaves some out. The sample consists of 270,000 or so clones, around 89% of them appearing once. Sequencing was performed on PBMCs or T cells enriched from blood (not recorded which). These TCRs come from a woman between 35 and 50 years old with acute COVID-19.

This clone was counted ten times or more. The V and J genes are TRBV7-9 and TRBJ1-1, with 9 bases identical to TRBD1. The CDR3 runs 13 residues. CDR1 and CDR2 from the germline V gene are SEHNR and FQNEAQ (reference sequence). Trimming at V came to 4 bases and at J to 11 bases, leaving 8 bases not matched to a gene. CDR3 nucleotides: TGTGCCAGCAGCTCGACAGGGGGGTCTGGGGCTTTCTTT. Its protein product is CASSSTGGSGAFF.

The gene calls are TRBV9 and TRBJ1-1; D is unclear. CDR3 size: 12 residues. V lost 4 bases to trimming and J lost 1 base, with 5 bases between them. Germline lookup yields CDR1 SGDLS and CDR2 YYNGEE. This chain's CDR3 is CASSPGNTEAFF. CDR3 DNA: TGTGCCAGCAGCCCCGGGAACACTGAAGCTTTCTTT.

The V call is TRBV20-1, the J call TRBJ2-1; weak D call: TRBD2 (6 bases). Trimming shortened V by 1 base and J by 15 bases, and 13 bases separated the two germline ends. Germline values: CDR1 DFQATT, CDR2 SNEGSKA (reference sequence). This CDR3 comprises 11 residues. CDR3 in DNA: TGCAGTGCTAGAGTTCGGCGGGAACGGTTCTTC. It codes for CSARVRRERFF.

The chain carries TRBV3-1 (or the pseudogene TRBV3-2) and TRBJ2-1, with TRBD2 as a possible D gene (5 bases). Germline assignment: CDR1 LGHDT and CDR2 YNNKEL (reference sequence). CDR3 size: 15 residues. V lost 0 bases and J lost 4, with 10 bases in between. Here the CDR3 DNA reads TGTGCCAGCAGCCAAGATGGTTCGGGGTACAATGAGCAGTTCTTC. Its translation: CASSQDGSGYNEQFF.

The CDR3 nucleotides are TGTGCCATCTCATTAGGGGACAGGGGAAACATTCAGTACTTC. It translates to CAISLGDRGNIQYF. V is TRBV10-3 and J is TRBJ2-4, with 10 bases aligning to TRBD1. V lost 8 bases to trimming and J lost 6 bases; unmatched junction nucleotides: 7. The CDR3 extends over 14 amino acids. Germline V gene sequence: CDR1 ENHRY, CDR2 SYGVKD.

The count of this clone is one. CDR3 DNA: TGCGCCAGCAGCCAAGCCGGCGGGAGGGCCAACGAGCAGTACTTC. This codes for CASSQAGGRANEQYF. The chain has TRBV4-1 and TRBJ2-7; TRBD2 matches 9 bases. This CDR3 is built from 15 residues. Per germline, CDR1 MGHRA and CDR2 YSYEKL. With 1 base clipped from V and 5 bases from J, the junction kept 6 bases outside the gene matches.

V usage is TRBV11-3 and J usage is TRBJ1-1; perhaps TRBD1 as D (6 bases). Per germline, CDR1 SGHNT and CDR2 YENEEA. The CDR3 extends over 15 amino acids. Between the trimmed V and J ends, which lost 5 bases and 5 bases, there was a span of 18 bases. The CDR3 bases are TGTGCCAGCAGCCCTCCGGGGAGGGGGGATACTGAAGCTTTCTTT. The encoded protein is CASSPPGRGDTEAFF.

V usage is TRBV27 and J usage is TRBJ2-1, with 9 bases matching TRBD2. The CDR3 consists of 16 residues. The J segment lost 3 bases and the V segment lost 3 bases, leaving 6 bases of the junction unmatched. CDR1 and CDR2 (germline): MNHEY, SMNVEV (reference sequence). The CDR3 sequence: CASSFNAGGGYNEQFF. The CDR3 DNA reads TGTGCCAGCAGTTTTAACGCGGGAGGGGGCTACAATGAGCAGTTCTTC.

J is TRBJ1-6 and V is TRBV28; D not certain. The V gene lost 8 bases and the J gene lost 0 bases, with 14 bases spanning the gap. CDR1 and CDR2 from the germline V gene are MDHEN and SYDVKM. The CDR3 spans 16 residues. DNA for the CDR3: TGTGCCAGCGGCCGTTTTTTTGGCTCCTATAATTCACCCCTCCACTTT. Its protein product is CASGRFFGSYNSPLHF.

The V and J genes are TRBV7-2 and TRBJ1-6; 9 bases agree with TRBD1. The CDR3 runs 14 residues. The germline V gene has CDR1 SGHTA and CDR2 FQGNSA. V was clipped by 4 bases and J by 10 bases; unmatched bases: 5. The CDR3 nucleotides are TGTGCCAGCAGCTGGGGGACAGGGTACTCACCCCTCCACTTT. It is translated as CASSWGTGYSPLHF.

The chain is built from TRBV30 and TRBJ1-6; D ambiguous. Germline assignment: CDR1 GTSNPN and CDR2 SVGIG (reference sequence). Trimming removed 5 bases from V and 4 bases from J, with 15 bases in between. The CDR3 spans 15 residues. DNA of the CDR3: TGTGCCTGGGGGATTCGGGGTTTATATAATTCACCCCTCCACTTT. Translating gives CAWGIRGLYNSPLHF.

This clone appeared once. The chain employs TRBV28 and TRBJ1-1, with a weak D call TRBD1 (6 bases). The CDR3 totals 15 residues. Germline V gives CDR1 MDHEN, CDR2 SYDVKM. V was shortened by 6 bases and J by 3 bases, with 17 bases between the two germline ends. The CDR3 here is CASSLDQGLYTEAFF. The CDR3 DNA reads TGTGCCAGCAGCCTCGATCAGGGGCTTTACACTGAAGCTTTCTTT.

The chain links TRBV27 to TRBJ1-5; TRBD1 matches at 8 bases. CDR1 and CDR2 from the germline V gene are MNHEY and SMNVEV (reference sequence). CDR3 size: 14 residues. Trimming took 7 bases from V and 4 from J; bases not matched to a gene: 6. The CDR3 sequence is CASTTTGGNQPQHF. The CDR3 DNA sequence: TGTGCCAGCACTACCACAGGGGGAAATCAGCCCCAGCATTTT.

The V and J genes are TRBV7-2 and TRBJ1-4; D is unresolved. The V gene lost 2 bases and the J gene lost 7 bases, with 14 bases spanning the gap. The germline gives CDR1 SGHTA, CDR2 FQGNSA. There are 15 residues in the CDR3. CDR3 amino acids: CASSLQGRGSEKLFF. Written as DNA, the CDR3 is TGTGCCAGCAGCTTACAAGGCCGAGGGAGTGAAAAACTGTTTTTT.

The CDR3: CASETSGENEQFF. In DNA, the CDR3 is TGTGCCAGCGAAACTAGCGGGGAAAATGAGCAGTTCTTC. This chain connects TRBV28 to TRBJ2-1; 10 bases map to TRBD2. Germline V gene sequence: CDR1 MDHEN, CDR2 SYDVKM. This CDR3 contains 13 residues. Germline trimming cut 8 bases from V and 7 bases from J; bases unmatched to any gene: 5. Full variable domain (rest looked up from reference TRBV28 and TRBJ2-1): DVKVTQSSRYLVKRTGEKVFLECVQDMDHENMFWYRQDPGLGLRLIYFSYDVKMKEKGDIPEGYSVSREKKERFSLILESASTNQTSMYLCASETSGENEQFFGPGTRLTVL.

The chain uses TRBV18 and TRBJ1-2, with no clear D. The V and J ends lost 0 bases and 10 bases respectively, with 12 bases between them. This CDR3 region has 13 residues. The germline V gene encodes CDR1 KGHSH and CDR2 LQKENI. CDR3 region: CASSPPGLGVYTF. Here the CDR3 DNA reads TGTGCCAGCTCACCACCAGGGCTGGGAGTCTACACCTTC.

The chain recombines TRBV4-3 with TRBJ2-4, with 8 bases aligning to TRBD2. Germline CDR1 reads LGHNA; CDR2 reads YSLEER. CDR3 length: 20 residues. Unmatched junction bases numbered 14, after V lost 1 base and J lost 0 bases. CDR3 in DNA: TGCGCCAGCAGCCAAGTTCGGGCGGGAGGTAAATTACTAGCCAAAAACATTCAGTACTTC. This codes for CASSQVRAGGKLLAKNIQYF.

The chain is built from TRBV21-1 and TRBJ1-1; the table's D gene call, TRBD1, was not cross checked with the DNA. TRBV21-1 constitutes a pseudogene. The CDR3 loop spans 15 amino acids. The chain's CDR3 is CASSTQDRVRAEAFF. As DNA, the CDR3 is TGTGCCAGCAGCACCCAGGACAGGGTTCGGGCTGAAGCTTTCTTT.